The 21 T cell receptor beta chains in this list originate from one sample, sequenced in a study of beta chain features in type 1 diabetes. Expressed TCRB transcripts were sequenced because the entire RNA isolate underwent reverse transcription. Here immunoSEQ multiplex PCR was the method, and the copy in TCRdb shows in-frame clones only, minus some. This sample carries 850,000 to 900,000 clones, about a sixth of them seen once, and the ten largest clones take 0.023%. Sequencing was carried out using naive CD4+ T cells from blood. Source of these receptors: a woman between 18 and 29 years old in good health.

This clone was observed once. J is TRBJ1-1 and V is TRBV2, with D tentatively TRBD1 (6 bases). In germline, CDR1 is SNHLY, CDR2 FYNNEI. The V and J ends lost 5 bases and 6 bases respectively, with 16 bases between them. The CDR3 is made up of 14 amino acids. The CDR3 DNA is TGTGCCAGCAGTTTTCAGGGGCCTATGGCTGAAGCTTTCTTT. It translates to CASSFQGPMAEAFF.

The V call is TRBV5-1, the J call TRBJ2-1; the D is unclear. Germline loops: CDR1 SGHRS, CDR2 YFSETQ. The CDR3 has 13 amino acids. V was clipped by 0 bases and J by 7 bases, with 8 bases between them. CDR3 protein: CASSLGVLNEQFF. Written as DNA, the CDR3 is TGCGCCAGCAGCTTGGGGGTTCTGAATGAGCAGTTCTTC.

The gene calls are TRBV4-2 and TRBJ2-6; the match to TRBD1 covers 8 bases. Trimming took 3 bases from V and 1 from J; bases not matched to a gene: 2. The CDR3 is 16 amino acids. Germline V gives CDR1 LGHNA, CDR2 YNFKEQ. In DNA form, the CDR3 reads TGTGCCAGCAGCCAGGACAGGGCGTCTGGGGCCAACGTCCTGACTTTC. This gives the protein CASSQDRASGANVLTF.

As concerns this clone: This sample also contains other DNA sequences that code for the same CDR3. The chain combines TRBV2 with TRBJ2-7, with 9 bases matching TRBD1. This CDR3 spans 14 amino acids. Per germline, CDR1 SNHLY and CDR2 FYNNEI. The J segment lost 4 bases and the V segment lost 6 bases, leaving 7 bases of the junction unmatched. CDR3 sequence reads: CASSAGTGIYEQYF. The CDR3 bases are TGTGCCAGCAGCGCCGGGACAGGGATATACGAGCAGTACTTC.

The chain employs TRBV7-9 and TRBJ2-5; D uncertain. V was shortened by 5 bases and J by 5 bases, with 18 bases between the two germline ends. The CDR3 consists of 15 residues. From germline, CDR1 is SEHNR and CDR2 FQNEAQ (reference sequence). The CDR3 coding sequence is TGTGCCAGCAGCCCAAGGGATCTTCGGTCCGAGACCCAGTACTTC. As protein: CASSPRDLRSETQYF.

This clone was recorded a few times. This CDR3 is CASSSLLTSGSYEQFF. The CDR3 bases are TGTGCCAGCAGCTCCCTTCTGACTAGCGGGAGCTATGAGCAGTTCTTC. The chain carries TRBV5-4 and TRBJ2-1; TRBD2 aligns across 12 bases. Germline V gene sequence: CDR1 SGHNT, CDR2 YYREEE (reference sequence). The CDR3 is 16 amino acids. The V gene end was trimmed by 3 bases and the J gene end by 8 bases; junction bases not matched to a gene: 9.

This clone was counted between two and nine times. The same CDR3 arises from other DNA sequences in this sample as well. The chain is built from TRBV7-9 and TRBJ2-3; 7 nucleotides agree with TRBD2. This CDR3 is 12 amino acids long. The ends lost 5 bases at V and 14 bases at J; junction bases unmatched: 10. The germline V gene has CDR1 SEHNR and CDR2 FQNEAQ (reference sequence). DNA for the CDR3: TGTGCCAGCAGCGAACTAGCGAGAGGGGCGTATTTT. It specifies CASSELARGAYF.

This clone was counted between two and nine times. CDR3 sequence (DNA): TGTGCCAGCACGGGAGGGGGCCGCGAGCAGTTCTTC. This codes for CASTGGGREQFF. This chain connects TRBV18 to TRBJ2-1; D is perhaps TRBD2 (8 bases). The CDR3 consists of 12 residues. Germline CDR1 is KGHSH and CDR2 is LQKENI. The V end was cut by 8 bases, the J end by 10 bases, with 15 bases between.

This clone has a handful of counts. This sequence joins TRBV2 and TRBJ1-5; the D is unclear. Trimming cost V 3 bases and J 3 bases, with 9 bases left between them. This CDR3 is built from 14 residues. Germline V lookup: CDR1 SNHLY, CDR2 FYNNEI. This CDR3 reads CASSERIDNQPQHF. In DNA form, the CDR3 reads TGTGCCAGCAGTGAGCGGATAGACAATCAGCCCCAGCATTTT.

This clone was found a few times. The junction does not match germline at one end; this may be a read error. The chain couples TRBV11-2 to TRBJ2-1; TRBD2 agrees at 9 bases. Looked up from germline, CDR1 is SGHAT and CDR2 is FQNNGV. CDR3 length equals 19 residues. CDR3 DNA: TGTGCCAGCAGCTTAGTCGGTTCGCCGAGCGGGAGGCGGGGTAGTCGAGAGATCTTC. Amino acid sequence: CASSLVGSPSGRRGSREIF. The complete variable domain, with remaining parts taken from reference TRBV11-2 and TRBJ2-1, reads EAGVAQSPRYKIIEKRQSVAFWCNPISGHATLYWYQQILGQGPKLLIQFQNNGVVDDSQLPKDRFSAERLKGVDSTLKIQPAKLEDSAVYLCASSLVGSPSGRRGSREIFGPGTRLTVL.

Notes on this clone: The same CDR3 also results from other DNA sequences found in this sample. This sequence joins TRBV7-3 and TRBJ2-3; D uncertain. Trimming left V 2 bases short and J 2 bases short, with 8 bases between. CDR3 size: 14 residues. Germline-derived CDR1 and CDR2 are SGHTA and FQGTGA. CDR3 DNA sequence: TGTGCCAGCAGCTTAGGTCCAGCCACAGATACGCAGTATTTT. Its translation: CASSLGPATDTQYF.

The chain combines TRBV6-1 with TRBJ2-7; 11 bases are a match to TRBD2. CDR1 MNHNS and CDR2 SASEGT come from the germline V gene. This CDR3 comprises 15 residues. Trimming removed 6 bases from V and 3 bases from J; junction bases left unmatched: 7. The CDR3 region has the DNA TGTGCCAGCAGCACGGGGACTAGCGGCTACTACGAGCAGTACTTC. It codes for CASSTGTSGYYEQYF.

This clone has just a few counts. The rearrangement joins TRBV4-3 to TRBJ1-1, with D possibly matching TRBD1 (6 bases). CDR3 length: 15 amino acids. Looked up from germline, CDR1 is LGHNA and CDR2 is YSLEER. V was shortened by 3 bases and J by 4 bases, with 15 bases between the two germline ends. The CDR3 protein is CASSQSLRGSTEAFF. CDR3 nucleotide sequence: TGCGCCAGCAGCCAGAGTCTCAGGGGCAGCACTGAAGCTTTCTTT.

The chain joins TRBV4-1 to TRBJ2-3, with D possibly matching TRBD2 (5 bases). The V end was cut by 1 base, the J end by 1 base, with 18 bases between. This CDR3 comprises 18 residues. Germline V lookup: CDR1 MGHRA, CDR2 YSYEKL. CDR3 sequence (DNA): TGCGCCAGCAGCCAAGCTCCTCAGCGGCGTCTCGGCACAGATACGCAGTATTTT. It translates to CASSQAPQRRLGTDTQYF.

This clone was recorded a few times. This sequence joins TRBV29-1 and TRBJ2-5; 8 bases fit TRBD2. The CDR3 length is 14 residues. J was trimmed by 4 bases and V by 5 bases; bases with no gene match: 9. Germline V gene lookup returns CDR1 SQVTM and CDR2 ANQGSEA. The CDR3 sequence is CSVSMGTRGETQYF. CDR3 in DNA: TGCAGCGTTTCTATGGGGACTAGGGGAGAGACCCAGTACTTC.

This clone was recorded a few times. V and J are TRBV15 and TRBJ2-7; TRBD1 agrees at 7 bases. J gave up 6 bases and V 1 base, and 9 bases lay outside the gene matches. Per the germline V gene, CDR1 is LNHNV and CDR2 is YYDKDF (reference sequence). CDR3 length equals 15 residues. The CDR3 here is CATSRGAGGEFEQYF. DNA of the CDR3: TGTGCCACCAGCAGAGGGGCAGGGGGAGAGTTCGAGCAGTACTTC. The full variable domain, its missing parts supplied by reference TRBV15 and TRBJ2-7, is DAMVIQNPRYQVTQFGKPVTLSCSQTLNHNVMYWYQQKSSQAPKLLFHYYDKDFNNEADTPDNFQSRRPNTSFCFLDIRSPGLGDTAMYLCATSRGAGGEFEQYFGPGTRLTVT.

This chain uses TRBV19 with TRBJ1-5; 8 nucleotides align to TRBD1. Trimming took 5 bases from V and 1 from J; bases not matched to a gene: 4. Germline CDR1 is LNHDA and CDR2 is SQIVND (reference sequence). The CDR3 has 15 amino acids. The CDR3 here is CASSVGQGSNQPQHF. CDR3 nucleotides: TGTGCCAGTAGTGTCGGACAGGGCAGCAATCAGCCCCAGCATTTT.

The V call is TRBV19, the J call TRBJ1-1; D is uncertain. The germline V gene encodes CDR1 LNHDA and CDR2 SQIVND (reference sequence). The CDR3 has 14 residues. With 4 bases removed from V and 4 bases from J, the gap between germline ends came to 13 bases. CDR3 coding DNA: TGTGCCAGTAGTAAGCGGGCCACGGGCACTGAAGCTTTCTTT. Translating it yields CASSKRATGTEAFF.

This chain links TRBV19 with TRBJ1-5, with D unclear. Germline V gene lookup returns CDR1 LNHDA and CDR2 SQIVND (reference sequence). Trimming cost V 2 bases and J 11 bases, with 19 bases left between them. This CDR3 spans 15 amino acids. In DNA form, the CDR3 reads TGTGCCAGTAGTATACGTTTGAAGGGAGCAATCGCCCAGCATTTT. Translated: CASSIRLKGAIAQHF.

A few counts support this clone. V gene TRBV2 combines with J gene TRBJ1-3; the D gene is possibly TRBD1 (5 bases). Per the germline V gene, CDR1 is SNHLY and CDR2 is FYNNEI. V gave up 5 bases and J gave up 0 bases, with 17 bases separating them. CDR3 length: 17 residues. This CDR3 reads CASSLAAAGSSGNTIYF. CDR3 bases: TGTGCCAGCAGTCTCGCGGCGGCAGGGAGCTCTGGAAACACCATATATTTT.

V and J are TRBV7-9 and TRBJ2-1; 9 nucleotides align to TRBD2. Germline CDR1 reads SEHNR; CDR2 reads FQNEAQ (reference sequence). V shed 6 bases, J shed 0 bases, and the junction held 6 bases outside the gene matches. This CDR3 contains 16 residues. The CDR3 region is CASRSSGASSYNEQFF. The CDR3 nucleotides read TGTGCCAGCAGGTCTAGCGGGGCCAGCTCCTACAATGAGCAGTTCTTC.